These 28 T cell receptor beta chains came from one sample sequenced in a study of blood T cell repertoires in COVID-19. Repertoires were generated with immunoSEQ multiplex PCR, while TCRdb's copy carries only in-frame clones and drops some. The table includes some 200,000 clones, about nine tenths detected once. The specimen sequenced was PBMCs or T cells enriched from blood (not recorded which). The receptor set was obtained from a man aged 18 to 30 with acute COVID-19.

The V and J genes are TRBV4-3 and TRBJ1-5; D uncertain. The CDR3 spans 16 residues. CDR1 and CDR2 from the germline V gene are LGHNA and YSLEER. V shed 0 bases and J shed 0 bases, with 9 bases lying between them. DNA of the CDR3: TGCGCCAGCAGCCAAGATCTCGGTAATAGCAATCAGCCCCAGCATTTT. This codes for CASSQDLGNSNQPQHF.

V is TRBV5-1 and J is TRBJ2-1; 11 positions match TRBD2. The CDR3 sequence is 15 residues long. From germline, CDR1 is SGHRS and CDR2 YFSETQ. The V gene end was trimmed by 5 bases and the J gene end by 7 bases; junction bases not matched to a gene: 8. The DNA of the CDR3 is TGCGCCAGCAGTTCTACTAGCGGGAGAGGGAATGAGCAGTTCTTC. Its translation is CASSSTSGRGNEQFF.

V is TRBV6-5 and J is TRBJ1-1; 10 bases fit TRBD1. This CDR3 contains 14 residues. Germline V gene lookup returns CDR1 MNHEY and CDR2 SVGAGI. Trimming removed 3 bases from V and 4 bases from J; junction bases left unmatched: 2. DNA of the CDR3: TGTGCCAGCAGTTATGGGACAGGGGTCACTGAAGCTTTCTTT. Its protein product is CASSYGTGVTEAFF.

The CDR3 region is CASSHGTVDGYTF. The CDR3 DNA follows: TGTGCCAGCAGCCACGGGACAGTAGATGGCTACACCTTC. V usage is TRBV6-5 and J usage is TRBJ1-2, with 7 bases aligning to TRBD1. V lost 6 bases, J lost 6 bases, and 7 bases stayed unmatched. Germline-derived CDR1 and CDR2 are MNHEY and SVGAGI. This CDR3 has 13 residues.

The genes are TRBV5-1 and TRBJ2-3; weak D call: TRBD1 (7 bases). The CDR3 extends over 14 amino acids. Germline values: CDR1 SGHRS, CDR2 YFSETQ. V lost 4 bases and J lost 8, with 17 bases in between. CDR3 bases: TGCGCCAGCAGCGAGCAGGGGGGCCGTGCTACGCAGTATTTT. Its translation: CASSEQGGRATQYF.

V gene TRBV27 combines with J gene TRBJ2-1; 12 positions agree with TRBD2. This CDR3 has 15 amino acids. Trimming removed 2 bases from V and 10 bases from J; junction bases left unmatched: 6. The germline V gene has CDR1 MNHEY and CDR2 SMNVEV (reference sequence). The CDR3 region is CASSLRLAGGGEQFF. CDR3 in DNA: TGTGCCAGCAGTTTACGTCTAGCGGGAGGGGGGGAGCAGTTCTTC.

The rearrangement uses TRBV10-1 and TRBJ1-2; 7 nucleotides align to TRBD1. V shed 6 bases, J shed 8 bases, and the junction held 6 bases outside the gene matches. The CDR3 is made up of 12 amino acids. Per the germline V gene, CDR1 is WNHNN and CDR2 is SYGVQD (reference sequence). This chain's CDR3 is CASSRDRVGYTF. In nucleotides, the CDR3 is TGCGCCAGCAGCCGCGACAGGGTCGGCTACACCTTC.

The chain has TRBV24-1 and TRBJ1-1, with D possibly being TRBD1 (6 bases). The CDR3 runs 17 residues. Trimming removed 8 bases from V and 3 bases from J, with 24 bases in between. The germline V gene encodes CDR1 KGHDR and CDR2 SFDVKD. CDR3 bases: TGTGCCACCACCCAAGGGGGGAACAGGGAGGGGGACACTGAAGCTTTCTTT. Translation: CATTQGGNREGDTEAFF.

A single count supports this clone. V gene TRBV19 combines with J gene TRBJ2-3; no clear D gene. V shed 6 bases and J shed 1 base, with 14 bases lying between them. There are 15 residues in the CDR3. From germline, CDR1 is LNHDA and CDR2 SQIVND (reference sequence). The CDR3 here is CASSAHGAGTDTQYF. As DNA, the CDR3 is TGTGCCAGTAGCGCCCACGGAGCCGGCACAGATACGCAGTATTTT.

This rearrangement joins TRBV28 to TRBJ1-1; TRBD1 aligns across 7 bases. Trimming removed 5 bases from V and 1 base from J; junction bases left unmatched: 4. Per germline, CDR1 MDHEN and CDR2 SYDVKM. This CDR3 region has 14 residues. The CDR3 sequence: CASSPRQGNTEAFF. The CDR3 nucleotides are TGTGCCAGCAGTCCGCGACAGGGGAACACTGAAGCTTTCTTT.

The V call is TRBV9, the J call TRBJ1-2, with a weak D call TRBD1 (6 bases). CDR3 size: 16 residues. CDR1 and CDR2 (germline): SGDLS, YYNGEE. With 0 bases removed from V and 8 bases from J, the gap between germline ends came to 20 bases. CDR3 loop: CASSVDLQGSIYGYTF. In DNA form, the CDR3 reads TGTGCCAGCAGCGTAGATCTACAGGGTAGTATATACGGCTACACCTTC.

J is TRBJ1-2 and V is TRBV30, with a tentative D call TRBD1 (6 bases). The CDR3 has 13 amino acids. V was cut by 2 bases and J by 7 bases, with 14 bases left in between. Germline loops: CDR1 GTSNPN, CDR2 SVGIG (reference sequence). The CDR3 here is CAWSINEGGGYTF. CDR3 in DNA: TGTGCCTGGAGTATTAACGAAGGGGGTGGCTACACCTTC. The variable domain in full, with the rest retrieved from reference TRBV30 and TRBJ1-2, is SQTIHQWPATLVQPVGSPLSLECTVEGTSNPNLYWYRQAAGRGLQLLFYSVGIGQISSEVPQNLSASRPQDRQFILSSKKLLLSDSGFYLCAWSINEGGGYTFGSGTRLTVV.

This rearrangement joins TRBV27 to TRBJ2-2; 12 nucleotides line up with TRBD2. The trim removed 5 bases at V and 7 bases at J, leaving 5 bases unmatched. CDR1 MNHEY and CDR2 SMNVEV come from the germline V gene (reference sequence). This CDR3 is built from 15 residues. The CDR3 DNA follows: TGTGCCAGCAGTCTGAGGACTAGCGGGATCGGGGAGCTGTTTTTT. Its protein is CASSLRTSGIGELFF.

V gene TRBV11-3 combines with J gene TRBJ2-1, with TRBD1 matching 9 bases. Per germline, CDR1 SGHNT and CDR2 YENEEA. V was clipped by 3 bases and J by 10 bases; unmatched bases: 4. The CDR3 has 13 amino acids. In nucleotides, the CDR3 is TGTGCCAGCAGCTTGGGGACAGGGCGCGAGCAGTTCTTC. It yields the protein CASSLGTGREQFF.

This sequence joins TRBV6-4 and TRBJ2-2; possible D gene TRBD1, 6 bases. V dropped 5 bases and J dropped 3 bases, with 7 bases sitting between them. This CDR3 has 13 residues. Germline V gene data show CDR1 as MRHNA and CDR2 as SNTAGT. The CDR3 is CASSPGDTGELFF. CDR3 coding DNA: TGTGCCAGCAGTCCAGGGGACACCGGGGAGCTGTTTTTT.

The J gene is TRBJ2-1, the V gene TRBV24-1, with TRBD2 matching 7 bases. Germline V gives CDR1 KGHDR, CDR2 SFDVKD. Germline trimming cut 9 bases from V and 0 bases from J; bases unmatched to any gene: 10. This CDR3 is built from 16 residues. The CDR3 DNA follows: TGTGCCACCGCCCCGTCCGGGAGGATCTCCTACAATGAGCAGTTCTTC. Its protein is CATAPSGRISYNEQFF.

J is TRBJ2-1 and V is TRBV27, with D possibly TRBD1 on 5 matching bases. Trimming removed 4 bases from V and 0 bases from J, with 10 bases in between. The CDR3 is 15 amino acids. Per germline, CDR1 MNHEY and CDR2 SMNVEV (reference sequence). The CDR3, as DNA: TGTGCCAGCAGTTCACACAGGAGCTCCTACAATGAGCAGTTCTTC. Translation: CASSSHRSSYNEQFF.

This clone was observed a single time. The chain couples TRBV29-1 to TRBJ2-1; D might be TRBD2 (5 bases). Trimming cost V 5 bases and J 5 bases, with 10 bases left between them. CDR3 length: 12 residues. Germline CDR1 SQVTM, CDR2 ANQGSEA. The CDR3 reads CSVPRVHNEQFF. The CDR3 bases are TGCAGCGTTCCGAGGGTCCACAATGAGCAGTTCTTC.

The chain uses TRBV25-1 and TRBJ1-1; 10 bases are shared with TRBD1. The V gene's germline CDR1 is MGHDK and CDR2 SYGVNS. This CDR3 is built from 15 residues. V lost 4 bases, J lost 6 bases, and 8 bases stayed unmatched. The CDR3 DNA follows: TGTGCCAGCAGTGCACCCCCGGACAGGGGGGCTGAAGCTTTCTTT. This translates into CASSAPPDRGAEAFF.

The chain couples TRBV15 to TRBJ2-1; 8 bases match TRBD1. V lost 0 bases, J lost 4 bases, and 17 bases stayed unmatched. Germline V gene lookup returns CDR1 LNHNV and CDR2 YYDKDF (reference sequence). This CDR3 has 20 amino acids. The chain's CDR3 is CATSRDRTGTFARQYNEQFF. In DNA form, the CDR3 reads TGTGCCACCAGCAGAGACCGGACAGGGACCTTCGCTAGACAATACAATGAGCAGTTCTTC.

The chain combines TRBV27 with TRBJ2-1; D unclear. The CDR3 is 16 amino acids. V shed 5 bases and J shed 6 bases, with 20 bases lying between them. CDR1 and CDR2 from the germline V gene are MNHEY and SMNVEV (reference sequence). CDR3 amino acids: CASSKVPSAGSNEQFF. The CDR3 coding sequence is TGTGCCAGCAGTAAAGTACCCTCCGCAGGAAGCAATGAGCAGTTCTTC.

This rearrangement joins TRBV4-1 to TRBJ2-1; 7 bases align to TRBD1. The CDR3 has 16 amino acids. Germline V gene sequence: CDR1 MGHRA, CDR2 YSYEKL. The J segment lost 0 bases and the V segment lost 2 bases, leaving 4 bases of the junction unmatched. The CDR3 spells CASSQRQGSSYNEQFF. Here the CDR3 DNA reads TGCGCCAGCAGCCAAAGACAGGGAAGCTCCTACAATGAGCAGTTCTTC.

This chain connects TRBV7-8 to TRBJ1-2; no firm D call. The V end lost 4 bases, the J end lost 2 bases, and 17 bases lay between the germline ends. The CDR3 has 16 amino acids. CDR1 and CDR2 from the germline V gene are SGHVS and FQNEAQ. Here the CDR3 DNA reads TGTGCCAGCAGCTCGGGTGGGAGGACCACGAACTATGGCTACACCTTC. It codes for CASSSGGRTTNYGYTF.

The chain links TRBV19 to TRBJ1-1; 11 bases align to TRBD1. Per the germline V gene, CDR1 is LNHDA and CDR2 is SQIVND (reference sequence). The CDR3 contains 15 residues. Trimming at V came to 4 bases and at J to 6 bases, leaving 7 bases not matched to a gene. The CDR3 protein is CASSRGQGAYAEAFF. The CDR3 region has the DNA TGTGCCAGTAGTAGAGGACAGGGGGCATACGCTGAAGCTTTCTTT.

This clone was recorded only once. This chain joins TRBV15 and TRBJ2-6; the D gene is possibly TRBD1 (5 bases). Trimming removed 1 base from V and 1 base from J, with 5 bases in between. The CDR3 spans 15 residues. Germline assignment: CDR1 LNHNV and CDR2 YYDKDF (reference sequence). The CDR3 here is CATSRAGSGANVLTF. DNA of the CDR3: TGTGCCACCAGCAGAGCAGGGTCTGGGGCCAACGTCCTGACTTTC.

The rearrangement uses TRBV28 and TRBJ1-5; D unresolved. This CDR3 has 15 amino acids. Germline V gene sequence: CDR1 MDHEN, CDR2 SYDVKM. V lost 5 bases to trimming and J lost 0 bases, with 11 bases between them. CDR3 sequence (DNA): TGTGCCAGCAGTCCCCGGAGGTCTAGCAATCAGCCCCAGCATTTT. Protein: CASSPRRSSNQPQHF.

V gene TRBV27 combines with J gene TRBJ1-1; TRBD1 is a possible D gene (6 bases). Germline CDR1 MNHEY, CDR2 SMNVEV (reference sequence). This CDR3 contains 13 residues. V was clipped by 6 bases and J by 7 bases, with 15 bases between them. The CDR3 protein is CASSNSQGLEAFF. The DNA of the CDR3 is TGTGCCAGCAGCAATAGCCAGGGGCTTGAAGCTTTCTTT.

CDR3 nucleotides: TGCAGTGCTAGTTTCGCAGGGGCATATGGCTACACCTTC. This codes for CSASFAGAYGYTF. The chain couples TRBV20-1 to TRBJ1-2, with D perhaps matching TRBD1 (6 bases). Germline V gives CDR1 DFQATT, CDR2 SNEGSKA (reference sequence). The CDR3 contains 13 residues. V shed 3 bases and J shed 5 bases, with 13 bases lying between them.